This TCR beta chain was captured by sequencing in a study of regulatory T cells in long-lasting Graves disease. Study-wide results and caveats: Favored usage of TRBV28, TRBJ1-2 and TRBJ2-5 was recorded in persistent disease. TCR diversity was lower in persistent Graves' patients (versus newly diagnosed ones).

The germline V and J ends were trimmed by 3 bases and 4 bases, with 12 bases remaining between them. Germline V gene lookup returns CDR1 KGHDR and CDR2 SFDVKD. This CDR3 comprises 15 residues. Time point given: newly diagnosed GD, antithyroid drugs for less than 3 months. PBMCs provided the RNA from which the TCR library was made. Nine milliliters of peripheral blood were drawn into EDTA tubes. As concerns this clonotype: What it binds is not known.

Through Arm-PCR of CDR3 regions and iRepertoire HTBI primers, TCR beta libraries were built. TCRdb independently ran MiXCR on the multiplex PCR reads; one entry per CDR3 protein. Counted here are some 410,000 distinct CDR3 sequences, about 17% occurring once; the ten biggest clones make up 9.5% to 12%. Separately, the same data were catalogued under a study of T cells in Graves' hyperthyroidism and ophthalmopathy.

The J gene is TRBJ1-5, the V gene TRBV24-1, with D maybe TRBD1 (6 bases). This TCR came from a woman aged 25 to 39 with Graves disease. The sequences come from peripheral blood mononuclear cells (PBMCs), collected at new diagnosis, from a patient treated with antithyroid drugs. DNA for the CDR3: TGTGCCACCAGTGATGGGACATTCCCTAATCAGCCCCAGCATTTT. It translates to CATSDGTFPNQPQHF.